These 17 T cell receptor beta chains share one sample of origin, sequenced in a study of beta chain features in type 1 diabetes. Study-wide results and caveats: Shorter TCRB CDR3s, moderately but significantly so, were found in Type 1 diabetes patients in all four CD4+ subsets.

Antigen specificity for these receptors is unknown. Every bit of the isolated RNA underwent reverse transcription, so sequencing read expressed TCRB transcripts. Sequencing was performed with immunoSEQ multiplex PCR; in TCRdb, only in-frame clones are kept and a portion is missing. The sample includes about 650,000 clones, roughly 12% of them seen just once. Material: naive CD4+ T cells from blood. Every receptor here comes from a man younger than 40 with type 1 diabetes.

The J gene is TRBJ1-2, the V gene TRBV28; D might be TRBD1 (6 bases). V gave up 5 bases and J gave up 4 bases, with 17 bases separating them. Per the germline V gene, CDR1 is MDHEN and CDR2 is SYDVKM. This CDR3 is 15 amino acids long. As DNA, the CDR3 is TGTGCCAGCAGTCGCGGTGGGGGCACTATCTATGGCTACACCTTC. Protein product: CASSRGGGTIYGYTF.

The rearrangement joins TRBV9 to TRBJ1-1; 8 positions match TRBD1. The CDR3 extends over 13 amino acids. With 4 bases clipped from V and 6 bases from J, the junction kept 5 bases outside the gene matches. Germline V gives CDR1 SGDLS, CDR2 YYNGEE. The CDR3 loop is CASSIGTGPEAFF. Written as DNA, the CDR3 is TGTGCCAGCAGCATCGGGACAGGCCCTGAAGCTTTCTTT. The full variable domain, in which reference TRBV9 and TRBJ1-1 provide the parts outside the CDR3, is DSGVTQTPKHLITATGQRVTLRCSPRSGDLSVYWYQQSLDQGLQFLIQYYNGEERAKGNILERFSAQQFPDLHSELNLSSLELGDSALYFCASSIGTGPEAFFGQGTRLTVV.

The V and J genes are TRBV7-8 and TRBJ1-3, with 7 bases matching TRBD1. The germline gives CDR1 SGHVS, CDR2 FQNEAQ. With 1 base clipped from V and 5 bases from J, the junction kept 2 bases outside the gene matches. This CDR3 has 14 amino acids. CDR3 protein: CASSLEDRRNTIYF. CDR3 DNA: TGTGCCAGCAGCTTAGAGGACAGGAGAAACACCATATATTTT.

This clone has only a few counts. J is TRBJ2-7 and V is TRBV4-1; the match to TRBD2 covers 10 bases. CDR3 length: 17 amino acids. From germline, CDR1 is MGHRA and CDR2 YSYEKL. J lost 3 bases, V lost 1 base, and 9 bases had no gene match. This CDR3 is CASSQARVSGGLYEQYF. The CDR3 coding sequence is TGCGCCAGCAGCCAAGCAAGGGTTAGCGGGGGGCTCTACGAGCAGTACTTC.

This clone was counted only a few times. The chain carries TRBV29-1 and TRBJ1-4; D call uncertain. The CDR3 length is 12 residues. Trimming took off 7 bases at V and 6 bases at J, with 12 bases between the two ends. Germline CDR1 SQVTM, CDR2 ANQGSEA. CDR3 nucleotides: TGCAGCGGGATGGTGGGTGATGAAAAACTGTTTTTT. Translating gives CSGMVGDEKLFF. Drawing the rest from reference TRBV29-1 and TRBJ1-4, the complete variable domain is SAVISQKPSRDICQRGTSLTIQCQVDSQVTMMFWYRQQPGQSLTLIATANQGSEATYESGFVIDKFPISRPNLTFSTLTVSNMSPEDSSIYLCSGMVGDEKLFFGSGTQLSVL.

There are a few counts of this clone. The J gene is TRBJ2-6, the V gene TRBV5-1; maybe TRBD2 (6 bases). The germline V and J ends were trimmed by 0 bases and 0 bases, with 13 bases remaining between them. CDR3 length: 18 amino acids. Germline CDR1 and CDR2: SGHRS and YFSETQ. The CDR3 nucleotides are TGCGCCAGCAGCTTGGGGGACTCTACCTCCTCTGGGGCCAACGTCCTGACTTTC. It codes for CASSLGDSTSSGANVLTF.

The chain uses TRBV7-2 and TRBJ2-2, with TRBD1 matching over 10 bases. Trimming removed 6 bases from V and 6 bases from J; junction bases left unmatched: 7. In germline, CDR1 is SGHTA, CDR2 FQGNSA. CDR3 size: 15 residues. CDR3 protein: CASSSGTGVAGELFF. CDR3 in DNA: TGTGCCAGCAGTTCCGGGACAGGGGTAGCCGGGGAGCTGTTTTTT.

This clone was detected only a few times. The genes are TRBV19 and TRBJ1-6; 8 nucleotides align to TRBD1. V was pared by 4 bases and J by 8 bases, with 7 bases of the junction left unmatched. The V gene's germline CDR1 is LNHDA and CDR2 SQIVND (reference sequence). The CDR3 has 15 amino acids. DNA for the CDR3: TGTGCCAGTAGTACAGGACAGGGACGGGATTCACCCCTCCACTTT. Its translation: CASSTGQGRDSPLHF.

The chain carries TRBV7-2 and TRBJ2-1; D is undetermined. The germline gives CDR1 SGHTA, CDR2 FQGNSA. V lost 3 bases and J 6 bases, leaving 12 bases between the germline ends. The CDR3 totals 14 residues. In nucleotides, the CDR3 is TGTGCCAGCAGCTTGGTTTCGGCCTCCAATGAGCAGTTCTTC. Protein sequence: CASSLVSASNEQFF.

The chain employs TRBV4-2 and TRBJ2-7, with 8 bases matching TRBD2. V dropped 1 base and J dropped 2; count of bases not matched to a gene: 4. The CDR3 extends over 15 amino acids. Germline CDR1 LGHNA, CDR2 YNFKEQ. CDR3 in amino acids: CASSQGGGTPYEQYF. The DNA for the CDR3 is TGTGCCAGCAGCCAAGGCGGGGGGACCCCCTACGAGCAGTACTTC.

A few counts support this clone. CDR3 bases: TGTGCCAGCAGCCGGGATCCTTGGGACAATGAGCAGTTCTTC. This sequence encodes CASSRDPWDNEQFF. The V and J genes are TRBV6-5 and TRBJ2-1, with TRBD2 as a possible D gene (5 bases). Germline-derived CDR1 and CDR2 are MNHEY and SVGAGI. V was trimmed by 6 bases and J by 5 bases, leaving 14 bases between them. This CDR3 has 14 residues.

The chain recombines TRBV10-2 with TRBJ1-5; D perhaps matches TRBD1 (5 bases). CDR3 length: 17 residues. Germline loops: CDR1 WSHSY, CDR2 SAAADI. Trimming stripped 6 bases from V and 2 bases from J, with 20 bases between. CDR3 sequence (DNA): TGCGCCAGCAGCGGGAGTCAGGGTTACGCGGGCAATCAGCCCCAGCATTTT. Translating it yields CASSGSQGYAGNQPQHF.

This clone was detected only once. V gene TRBV4-3 combines with J gene TRBJ2-7; D perhaps matches TRBD2 (7 bases). The germline V gene has CDR1 LGHNA and CDR2 YSLEER. The CDR3 extends over 16 amino acids. The ends were cut back, 0 bases at V and 3 bases at J, with 15 bases in the middle. For the CDR3, the DNA is TGCGCCAGCAGCCAAGAAGTCGGGGGGCCTCTCTACGAGCAGTACTTC. This sequence encodes CASSQEVGGPLYEQYF.

This clone was observed a handful of times. This sample also contains other DNA sequences that code for the same CDR3. The chain combines TRBV6-1 with TRBJ2-3; unclear D gene. The CDR3 totals 11 residues. From germline, CDR1 is MNHNS and CDR2 SASEGT. V lost 1 base and J 6 bases, leaving 2 bases between the germline ends. Written as DNA, the CDR3 is TGTGCCAGCAGTGAAGGGGATACGCAGTATTTT. Encoded protein: CASSEGDTQYF.

There are a few counts of this clone. Here the CDR3 reads CASSEGSNYGYTF. CDR3 DNA: TGTGCCAGCAGTGAAGGCAGCAACTATGGCTACACCTTC. The J gene is TRBJ1-2, the V gene TRBV25-1; D is unclear. The germline gives CDR1 MGHDK, CDR2 SYGVNS. The V end was cut by 2 bases, the J end by 2 bases, with 6 bases between. This CDR3 has 13 residues.

This clone turned up a few times. V gene TRBV2 combines with J gene TRBJ2-1; tentative D call: TRBD2 (7 bases). Germline V CDR1 and CDR2: SNHLY, FYNNEI. The CDR3 length is 15 residues. V dropped 0 bases and J dropped 4 bases, with 10 bases sitting between them. The chain's CDR3 is CASSEAGGDYNEQFF. The CDR3 region has the DNA TGTGCCAGCAGTGAAGCAGGGGGGGATTACAATGAGCAGTTCTTC.

This chain uses TRBV7-2 with TRBJ2-6; TRBD2 is a possible D gene (6 bases). This CDR3 is 15 amino acids long. CDR1 is SGHTA and CDR2 is FQGNSA in the germline V gene. Trimming shortened V by 4 bases and J by 4 bases, and 11 bases separated the two germline ends. CDR3 sequence reads: CASSSREAGANVLTF. For the CDR3, the DNA is TGTGCCAGCAGCTCCAGGGAGGCCGGGGCCAACGTCCTGACTTTC.